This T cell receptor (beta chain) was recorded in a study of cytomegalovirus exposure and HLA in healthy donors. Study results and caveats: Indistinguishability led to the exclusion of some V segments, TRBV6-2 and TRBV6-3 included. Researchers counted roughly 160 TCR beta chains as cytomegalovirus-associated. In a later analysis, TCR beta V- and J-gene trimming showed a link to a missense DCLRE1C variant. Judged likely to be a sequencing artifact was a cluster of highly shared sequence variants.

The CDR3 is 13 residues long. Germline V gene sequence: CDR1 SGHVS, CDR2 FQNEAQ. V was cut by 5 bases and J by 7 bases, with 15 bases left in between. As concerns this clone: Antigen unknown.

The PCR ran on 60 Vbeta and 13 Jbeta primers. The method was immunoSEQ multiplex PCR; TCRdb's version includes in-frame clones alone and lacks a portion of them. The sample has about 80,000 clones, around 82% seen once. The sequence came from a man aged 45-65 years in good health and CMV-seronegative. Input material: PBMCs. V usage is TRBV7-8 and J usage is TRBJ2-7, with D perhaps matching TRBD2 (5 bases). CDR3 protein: CASSRGRGQEQYF. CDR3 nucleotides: TGTGCCAGCAGCAGAGGAAGAGGGCAGGAGCAGTACTTC. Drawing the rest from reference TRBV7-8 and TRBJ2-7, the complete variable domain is GAGVSQSPRYKVAKRGQDVALRCDPISGHVSLFWYQQALGQGPEFLTYFQNEAQLDKSGLPSDRFFAERPEGSVSTLKIQRTQQEDSAVYLCASSRGRGQEQYFGPGTRLTVT.